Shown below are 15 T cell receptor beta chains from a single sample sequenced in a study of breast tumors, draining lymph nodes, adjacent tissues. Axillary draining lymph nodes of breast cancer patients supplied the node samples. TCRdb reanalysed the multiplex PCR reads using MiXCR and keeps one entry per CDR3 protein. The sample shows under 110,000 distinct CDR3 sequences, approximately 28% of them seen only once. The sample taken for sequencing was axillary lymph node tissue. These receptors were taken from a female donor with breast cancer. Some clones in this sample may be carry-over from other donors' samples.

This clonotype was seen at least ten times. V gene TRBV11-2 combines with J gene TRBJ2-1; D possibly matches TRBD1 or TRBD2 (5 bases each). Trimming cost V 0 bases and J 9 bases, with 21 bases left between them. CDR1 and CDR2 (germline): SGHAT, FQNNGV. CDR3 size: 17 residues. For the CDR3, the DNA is TGTGCCAGCAGCTTAGATGCGGTAGGACGGGGACCCAGTGAGCAGTTCTTC. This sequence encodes CASSLDAVGRGPSEQFF.

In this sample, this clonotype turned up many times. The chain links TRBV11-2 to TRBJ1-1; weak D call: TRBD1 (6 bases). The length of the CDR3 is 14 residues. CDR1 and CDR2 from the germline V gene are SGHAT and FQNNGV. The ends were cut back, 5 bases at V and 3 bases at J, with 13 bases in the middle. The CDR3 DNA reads TGTGCCAGCAGCAAACAGGGCAGTCACACTGAAGCTTTCTTT. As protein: CASSKQGSHTEAFF.

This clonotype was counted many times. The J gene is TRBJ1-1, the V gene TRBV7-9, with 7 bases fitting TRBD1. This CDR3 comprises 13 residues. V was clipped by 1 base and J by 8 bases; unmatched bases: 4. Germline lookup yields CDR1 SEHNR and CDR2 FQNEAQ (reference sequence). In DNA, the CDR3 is TGTGCCAGCAGCTTAGAGGGGGCTCGGGAAGCTTTCTTT. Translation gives CASSLEGAREAFF.

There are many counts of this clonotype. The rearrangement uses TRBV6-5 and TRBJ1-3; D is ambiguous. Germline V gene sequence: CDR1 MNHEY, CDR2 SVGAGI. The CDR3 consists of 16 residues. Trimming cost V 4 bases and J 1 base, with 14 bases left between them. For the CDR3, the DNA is TGTGCCAGCAGTTCTAGGACGGCGGTATCTGGAAACACCATATATTTT. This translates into CASSSRTAVSGNTIYF.

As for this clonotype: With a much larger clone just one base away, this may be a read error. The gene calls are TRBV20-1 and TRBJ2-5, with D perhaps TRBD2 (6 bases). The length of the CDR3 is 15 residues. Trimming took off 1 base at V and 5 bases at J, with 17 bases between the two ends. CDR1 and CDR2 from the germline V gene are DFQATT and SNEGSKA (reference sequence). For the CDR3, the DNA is TGCAGTGCTAGAGGTTCACCAACTAGCTCGGAGACCCAGTACTTC. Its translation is CSARGSPTSSETQYF.

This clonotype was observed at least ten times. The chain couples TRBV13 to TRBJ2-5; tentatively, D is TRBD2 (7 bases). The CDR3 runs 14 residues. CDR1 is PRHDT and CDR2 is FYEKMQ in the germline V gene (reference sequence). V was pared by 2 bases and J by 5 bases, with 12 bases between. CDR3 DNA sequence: TGTGCCAGCAGCTTAAGGGGGGGACGGGAGACCCAGTACTTC. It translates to CASSLRGGRETQYF.

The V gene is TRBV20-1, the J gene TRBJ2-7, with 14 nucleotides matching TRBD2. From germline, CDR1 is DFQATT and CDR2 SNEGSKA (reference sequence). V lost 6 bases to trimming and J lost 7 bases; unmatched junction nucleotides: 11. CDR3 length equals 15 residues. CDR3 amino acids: CSARLAGGPSGEQYF. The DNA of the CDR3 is TGCAGTGCGAGACTAGCGGGGGGGCCTTCCGGGGAGCAGTACTTC.

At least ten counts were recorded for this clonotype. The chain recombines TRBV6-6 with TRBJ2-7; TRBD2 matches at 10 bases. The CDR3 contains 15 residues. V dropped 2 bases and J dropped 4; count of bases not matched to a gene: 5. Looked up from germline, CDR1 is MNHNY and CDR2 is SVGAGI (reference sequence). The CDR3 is CASSYEASGSYEQYF. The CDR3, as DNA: TGTGCCAGCAGTTACGAGGCTAGCGGGAGTTACGAGCAGTACTTC.

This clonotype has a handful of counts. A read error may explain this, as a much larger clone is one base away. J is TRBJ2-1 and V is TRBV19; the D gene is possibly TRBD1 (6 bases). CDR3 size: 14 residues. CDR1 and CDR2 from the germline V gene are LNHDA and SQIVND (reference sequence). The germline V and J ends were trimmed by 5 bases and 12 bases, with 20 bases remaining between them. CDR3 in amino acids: CASSPLNRGRGQFF. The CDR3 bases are TGTGCCAGTAGTCCCCTCAACCGGGGCAGGGGGCAGTTCTTC. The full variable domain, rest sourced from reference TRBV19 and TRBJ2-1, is DGGITQSPKYLFRKEGQNVTLSCEQNLNHDAMYWYRQDPGQGLRLIYYSQIVNDFQKGDIAEGYSVSREKKESFPLTVTSAQKNPTAFYLCASSPLNRGRGQFFGPGTRLTVL.

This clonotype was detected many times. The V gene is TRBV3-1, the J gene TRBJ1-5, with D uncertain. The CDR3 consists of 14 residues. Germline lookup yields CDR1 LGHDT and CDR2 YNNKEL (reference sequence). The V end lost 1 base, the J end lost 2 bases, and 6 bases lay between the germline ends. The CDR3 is CASSQAGGNQPQHF. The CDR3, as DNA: TGTGCCAGCAGCCAAGCCGGGGGCAATCAGCCCCAGCATTTT.

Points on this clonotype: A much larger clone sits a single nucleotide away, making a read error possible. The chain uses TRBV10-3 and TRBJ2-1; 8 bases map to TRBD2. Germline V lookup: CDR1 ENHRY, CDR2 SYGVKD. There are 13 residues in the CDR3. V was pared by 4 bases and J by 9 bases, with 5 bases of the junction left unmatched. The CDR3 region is CAISGEAGGEQFF. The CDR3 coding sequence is TGTGCCATCAGTGGAGAGGCGGGAGGTGAGCAGTTCTTC.

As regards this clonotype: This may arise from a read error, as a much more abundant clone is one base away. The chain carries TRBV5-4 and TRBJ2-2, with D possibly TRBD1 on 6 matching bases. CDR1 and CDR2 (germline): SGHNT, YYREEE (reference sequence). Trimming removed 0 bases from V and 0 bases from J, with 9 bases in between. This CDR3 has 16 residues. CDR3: CASSLAGATNTGELFF. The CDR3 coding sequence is TGTGCCAGCAGCTTGGCAGGGGCGACGAACACCGGGGAGCTGTTTTTT.

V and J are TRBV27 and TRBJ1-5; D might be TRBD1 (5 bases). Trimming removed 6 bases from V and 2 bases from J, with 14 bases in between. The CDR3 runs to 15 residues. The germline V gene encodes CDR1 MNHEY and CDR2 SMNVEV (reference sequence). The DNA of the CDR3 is TGTGCCAGCAGGATACGGGGGTTTGGCAATCAGCCCCAGCATTTT. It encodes CASRIRGFGNQPQHF.

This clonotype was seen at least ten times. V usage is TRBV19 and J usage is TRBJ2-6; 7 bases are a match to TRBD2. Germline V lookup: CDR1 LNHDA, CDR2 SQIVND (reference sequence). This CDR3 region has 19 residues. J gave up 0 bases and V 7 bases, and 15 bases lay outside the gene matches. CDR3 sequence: CASTDNGKGGYSGANVLTF. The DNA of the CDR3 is TGTGCCAGTACAGACAATGGGAAGGGAGGGTACTCTGGGGCCAACGTCCTGACTTTC.

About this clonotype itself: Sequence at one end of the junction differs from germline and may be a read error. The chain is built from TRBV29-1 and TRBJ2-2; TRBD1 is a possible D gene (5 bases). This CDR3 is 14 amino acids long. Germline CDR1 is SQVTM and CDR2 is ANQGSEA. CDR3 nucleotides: TGCAGCGTTAAGGGGTCGGAGAACACAGGGGAGCTGTTTTTT. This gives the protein CSVKGSENTGELFF.